This TCR beta chain was observed in a study of blood T cell repertoires in COVID-19. About the research overall: The United States, Italy and Spain supplied acute and convalescent COVID-19 samples. Sample material is recorded as cDNA or gDNA derived from T cells, B-cell-depleted T cells, or PBMCs.

Per the study methods: For nucleated cells, counts were estimated from reference gene primer amplification. Some clones are missing from TCRdb's copy, which holds only in-frame ones; the method was immunoSEQ multiplex PCR. Clonal size and the V and J genes are those of that table, whereas D and trimming came from the DNA. This table holds some 97,000 clones, about nine tenths found once. The material sequenced was peripheral blood. This clonotype originated in a man aged 55 to 70 with acute or convalescent COVID-19.

The CDR3 coding sequence is TGTGCCAGTAGGGGGGACAGCGTCTATGGCTACACCTTC. This translates into CASRGDSVYGYTF. This chain links TRBV19 with TRBJ1-2; the match to TRBD1 covers 7 bases. Germline V gene lookup returns CDR1 LNHDA and CDR2 SQIVND (reference sequence). The CDR3 extends over 13 amino acids. V lost 6 bases, J lost 4 bases, and 5 bases stayed unmatched.